The rows below give T cell receptor beta chains drawn from one sample of a study of shared clonotypes between healthy human individuals. The table came from immunoSEQ multiplex PCR; TCRdb's copy has only in-frame clones and leaves some out. Of nearly 1,000,000 clones listed, less than 85% are singletons. The sequencing sample was made of memory CD4+ T cells sorted from blood. These TCRs come from a man aged 18 to 35 in good health. Each CDR3 is given with its conserved first and last residue. The D gene is left open where the match is weak. The size of a clone is reported for some rows only, either as once, few or many, or as a class for expanded clones.

D gene	V gene	clone size	J gene	CDR3 protein	CDR3 DNA
TRBD2	TRBV5-1	-	TRBJ2-3	CASSLDLAGRDTQYF	TGCGCCAGCAGCTTGGATCTAGCGGGAAGGGATACGCAGTATTTT
-	TRBV6-1	-	TRBJ1-6	CASSEAFWGSYNSPLHF	TGTGCCAGCAGTGAAGCGTTTTGGGGCTCCTATAATTCACCCCTCCACTTT
-	TRBV4-1	-	TRBJ1-2	CASSHHSSTASYGYTF	TGCGCCAGCAGCCACCATTCTTCGACAGCCTCCTATGGCTACACCTTC
-	TRBV19	-	TRBJ1-5	CASSIGFGNQPQHF	TGTGCCAGTAGTATTGGGTTTGGTAATCAGCCCCAGCATTTT
-	TRBV5-8	-	TRBJ2-3	CASSFRGQPDTQYF	TGTGCCAGCAGCTTCCGGGGGCAACCAGATACGCAGTATTTT
TRBD1	TRBV10-3	-	TRBJ2-7	CAISESKGGGGEQYF	TGTGCCATCAGTGAGTCGAAAGGGGGCGGTGGCGAGCAGTACTTC
TRBD1	TRBV25-1	-	TRBJ2-5	CASSDRGQQETQYF	TGTGCCAGCAGTGATCGGGGACAGCAAGAGACCCAGTACTTC
TRBD1	TRBV9	many	TRBJ1-2	CASSSPGTGVGYTF	TGTGCCAGCAGCTCACCCGGGACAGGGGTTGGCTACACCTTC
TRBD1	TRBV7-8	many	TRBJ2-7	CASSFSPRQGQAYEQYF	TGTGCCAGCAGCTTCAGCCCCCGACAGGGACAAGCATACGAGCAGTACTTC
-	TRBV2	-	TRBJ1-2	CASSSQGPNYGYTF	TGTGCCAGCTCTAGTCAGGGACCTAACTATGGCTACACCTTC
-	TRBV5-5	-	TRBJ2-4	CASSLLGAKNIQYF	TGTGCCAGCAGCTTACTTGGAGCCAAAAACATTCAGTACTTC
-	TRBV19	many	TRBJ2-2	CASSTLLTGELFF	TGTGCCAGTAGTACACTCCTCACCGGGGAGCTGTTTTTT
TRBD2	TRBV5-1	-	TRBJ2-4	CASSALAAFGVGAKNIQYF	TGCGCCAGCAGCGCCCTAGCGGCCTTCGGGGTAGGAGCCAAAAACATTCAGTACTTC
-	TRBV2	-	TRBJ1-6	CASSVREDNSPLHF	TGTGCCAGCAGTGTCCGGGAAGATAATTCACCCCTCCACTTT
-	TRBV30	-	TRBJ1-6	CAVRTGFSYNSPLHF	TGTGCCGTCCGGACCGGCTTCTCCTATAATTCACCCCTCCACTTT
-	TRBV5-6	-	TRBJ1-2	CASSLRNRGYTF	TGTGCCAGCAGCTTGAGGAACAGAGGCTACACCTTC
-	TRBV29-1	many	TRBJ1-2	CSVEVPPGHYGYTF	TGCAGCGTTGAAGTTCCACCAGGGCACTATGGCTACACCTTC
-	TRBV28	-	TRBJ1-5	CASSFSTRGQPQHF	TGTGCCAGCAGTTTTTCGACCCGGGGTCAGCCCCAGCATTTT
TRBD2	TRBV4-1	-	TRBJ2-3	CASSQFGGGYTDTQYF	TGCGCCAGCAGCCAATTCGGGGGGGGTTACACAGATACGCAGTATTTT
-	TRBV28	-	TRBJ1-3	CAIWQGGYSTIYF	TGTGCCATTTGGCAAGGAGGGTACAGCACCATATATTTT
-	TRBV5-4	-	TRBJ2-7	CASSLAGPYEQYF	TGTGCCAGCAGCTTGGCGGGGCCCTACGAGCAGTACTTC
-	TRBV12-5	-	TRBJ2-7	CASGLVIGGADYEQYF	TGTGCTAGTGGTTTGGTAATTGGGGGCGCTGACTACGAGCAGTACTTC
-	TRBV11-2	-	TRBJ1-2	CASSLEGTNFNYGYTF	TGTGCCAGCAGCTTAGAGGGGACAAACTTCAACTATGGCTACACCTTC
-	TRBV27	-	TRBJ2-7	CASSLAPMSGEQYF	TGTGCCAGCAGTTTGGCCCCAATGTCGGGCGAGCAGTACTTC
TRBD2	TRBV2	-	TRBJ2-7	CASSGGTSGIPEQYF	TGTGCCAGCAGTGGGGGGACTAGCGGGATCCCCGAGCAGTACTTC
-	TRBV11-3	-	TRBJ2-1	CASSPYGESSYNEQFF	TGTGCCAGCAGCCCCTACGGTGAGAGCTCCTACAATGAGCAGTTCTTC
-	TRBV21-1	-	TRBJ2-1	CASSCQGFCNEQFF	TGTGCCAGCAGTTGCCAGGGCTTCTGCAATGAGCAGTTCTTC
TRBD2	TRBV11-2	once	TRBJ2-1	CASSSTRLAGLNEQFF	TGTGCCAGCAGTTCTACCCGACTAGCGGGGCTCAATGAGCAGTTCTTC
TRBD1	TRBV27	-	TRBJ1-2	CASSPWTGSGYGYTF	TGTGCCAGCAGCCCCTGGACAGGCTCAGGGTATGGCTACACCTTC
-	TRBV6-1	many	TRBJ2-5	CASRGVQRAETQYF	TGTGCCAGCAGGGGGGTCCAGCGGGCAGAGACCCAGTACTTC
TRBD2	TRBV19	-	TRBJ2-3	CASSQLAGHRTDTQYF	TGTGCCAGTAGCCAGCTAGCGGGGCACCGCACAGATACGCAGTATTTT
-	TRBV28	-	TRBJ1-2	CASRPNRVGYTF	TGTGCCAGCAGACCTAACAGGGTTGGCTACACCTTC
TRBD2	TRBV5-1	-	TRBJ2-5	CASSLSASGGQETQYF	TGCGCCAGCAGCTTGTCGGCTAGCGGGGGCCAAGAGACCCAGTACTTC
-	TRBV9	-	TRBJ2-1	CASSERSGKQFF	TGTGCCAGCAGCGAGCGTAGCGGCAAGCAGTTCTTC
TRBD1	TRBV6-1	-	TRBJ2-6	CASSVTGAGANVLTF	TGTGCCAGCAGTGTAACAGGGGCTGGGGCCAACGTCCTGACTTTC
TRBD2	TRBV18	-	TRBJ2-7	CASSYVTSDSYEQYF	TGTGCCAGCTCCTATGTGACTAGCGACTCCTACGAGCAGTACTTC
-	TRBV19	-	TRBJ1-5	CASSFVGGQPQHF	TGTGCCAGTAGTTTCGTAGGGGGTCAGCCCCAGCATTTT
-	TRBV2	few	TRBJ2-3	CASSGGASDTQYF	TGTGCCAGCAGTGGGGGGGCGTCAGATACGCAGTATTTT
-	TRBV16	few	TRBJ1-6	CASSRGIQANNSPLHF	TGTGCCAGCAGCCGGGGTATACAGGCTAATAATTCACCCCTCCACTTT
-	TRBV2	-	TRBJ2-4	CASSEGGSKNIQYF	TGTGCCAGCAGTGAGGGGGGCAGCAAAAACATTCAGTACTTC
TRBD1	TRBV2	-	TRBJ2-7	CASSETGTYEQYF	TGTGCCAGCTCTGAGACAGGGACGTACGAGCAGTACTTC
-	TRBV10-1	-	TRBJ2-3	CASSERSTDTQYF	TGCGCCAGCAGTGAGAGGAGCACAGATACGCAGTATTTT
TRBD2	TRBV5-1	few	TRBJ2-5	CASSLDGRIVKETQYF	TGCGCCAGCAGCTTGGACGGGAGGATTGTTAAAGAGACCCAGTACTTC
TRBD1	TRBV10-1	-	TRBJ2-1	CARTGSSYNEQFF	TGCGCCAGGACAGGGAGCTCCTACAATGAGCAGTTCTTC
-	TRBV7-2	-	TRBJ2-3	CASSLNRVDTQYF	TGTGCCAGCAGCTTAAATCGAGTAGATACGCAGTATTTT
-	TRBV5-6	-	TRBJ1-2	CASSLAVLDYGYTF	TGTGCCAGCAGCTTGGCCGTATTGGACTATGGCTACACCTTC
TRBD1	TRBV6-1	many	TRBJ1-2	CASSEEAGGYGYTF	TGTGCCAGCAGTGAAGAGGCAGGGGGCTATGGCTACACCTTC
TRBD2	TRBV5-6	-	TRBJ2-1	CASSFRGGNYNEQFF	TGTGCCAGCAGCTTCCGGGGGGGCAACTACAATGAGCAGTTCTTC
TRBD2	TRBV7-2	-	TRBJ2-7	CASSLVSSGSSYEQYF	TGTGCCAGCAGCTTAGTGTCTAGCGGTAGCTCCTACGAGCAGTACTTC
-	TRBV9	-	TRBJ2-2	CASSVEIVDSQRSGELFF	TGTGCCAGCAGCGTAGAGATTGTGGACAGCCAACGGAGCGGGGAGCTGTTTTTT
-	TRBV14	-	TRBJ2-7	CASSQETASYEQYF	TGTGCCAGCAGCCAAGAGACAGCGTCCTACGAGCAGTACTTC
-	TRBV19	-	TRBJ2-2	CASSMDREGTGELFF	TGTGCCAGTAGTATGGACAGGGAGGGGACCGGGGAGCTGTTTTTT
-	TRBV6-1	-	TRBJ1-5	CASSDYRQPQHF	TGTGCCAGCAGTGATTATCGTCAGCCCCAGCATTTT
-	TRBV7-2	-	TRBJ1-1	CASSLALTAAEAFF	TGTGCCAGCAGCTTAGCGCTAACGGCAGCAGAAGCTTTCTTT
-	TRBV29-1	-	TRBJ2-3	CSVRGLLDTQYF	TGCAGCGTCCGCGGACTATTAGATACGCAGTATTTT
-	TRBV6-1	-	TRBJ2-7	CASEGFEQYF	TGTGCCAGCGAGGGGTTTGAGCAGTACTTC